Listed below are T cell receptor beta chains from one sample, sequenced in a study of tumor-infiltrating lymphocytes in localized non-small cell lung cancer. Clones were read by immunoSEQ multiplex PCR, and TCRdb kept only the in-frame ones, dropping some. The sample lists 8,000 to 10,000 clones, over 65% occurring once. The sequenced sample was uninvolved lung tissue not adjacent to the tumor. Receptors originate from a human donor with non-small cell lung cancer. Both conserved end residues are part of each CDR3. Fields, in order: CDR3 DNA, CDR3 protein, J gene, clone size, D gene, V gene. D genes are given only for firm matches. Clone size is shown for a subset of rows, as once, few, many or a class of expanded clone.

cdr3_nt: TGTGCCAGCAGTGATCCGTCCGGGACAGCCACTGAAGCTTTCTTT
cdr3_aa: CASSDPSGTATEAFF
j_call: TRBJ1-1
clone_size: NA
d_call: TRBD1
v_call: TRBV6-1

cdr3_nt: TGTGCCAGCAGAGACAGGACCTCTGGAAACACCATATATTTT
cdr3_aa: CASRDRTSGNTIYF
j_call: TRBJ1-3
clone_size: NA
d_call: NA
v_call: TRBV2

cdr3_nt: TGTGCCAGCAGCTTAGCGGACCGAGGGGCCGCCTATGGCTACACCTTC
cdr3_aa: CASSLADRGAAYGYTF
j_call: TRBJ1-2
clone_size: NA
d_call: NA
v_call: TRBV7-8

cdr3_nt: TGTGCCAGCAGCCCGACAGGGGGAAGGGAGACCCAGTACTTC
cdr3_aa: CASSPTGGRETQYF
j_call: TRBJ2-5
clone_size: NA
d_call: TRBD1
v_call: TRBV6-5

cdr3_nt: TGCAGTGCTTCGGACAGCTCCGGCTACACCTTC
cdr3_aa: CSASDSSGYTF
j_call: TRBJ1-2
clone_size: once
d_call: NA
v_call: TRBV20-1

cdr3_nt: TGTGCCAGCAGCCCCTGGGAGGCTAGCGGGGGCCGCCAAGAGACCCAGTACTTC
cdr3_aa: CASSPWEASGGRQETQYF
j_call: TRBJ2-5
clone_size: NA
d_call: TRBD2
v_call: TRBV7-9

cdr3_nt: TGTGCCAGCAGTCGCCCTGCCCAGGGGGTTCAAGAGACCCAGTACTTC
cdr3_aa: CASSRPAQGVQETQYF
j_call: TRBJ2-5
clone_size: NA
d_call: TRBD1
v_call: TRBV2

cdr3_nt: TGTGCCAGCAGCTTATGGGGGGGGGATGAAAAACTGTTTTTT
cdr3_aa: CASSLWGGDEKLFF
j_call: TRBJ1-4
clone_size: few
d_call: NA
v_call: TRBV7-2

cdr3_nt: TGCGCCAGCAGCTTCGGAGGGGGCGGTTACAATGAGCAGTTCTTC
cdr3_aa: CASSFGGGGYNEQFF
j_call: TRBJ2-1
clone_size: NA
d_call: NA
v_call: TRBV5-1

cdr3_nt: TGTGCCAGCAGCAAGAGAACAGGGGGCGAATTTGAAAAACTGTTTTTT
cdr3_aa: CASSKRTGGEFEKLFF
j_call: TRBJ1-4
clone_size: NA
d_call: TRBD1
v_call: TRBV5-4

cdr3_nt: TGTGCCAGCAGTGTCCGGACAGGGATCGGTGAAAAACTGTTTTTT
cdr3_aa: CASSVRTGIGEKLFF
j_call: TRBJ1-4
clone_size: NA
d_call: TRBD1
v_call: TRBV28

cdr3_nt: TGTGCCAGTAGTATGGTGGCGGGACCGTATCAGCCCCAGCATTTT
cdr3_aa: CASSMVAGPYQPQHF
j_call: TRBJ1-5
clone_size: NA
d_call: NA
v_call: TRBV19

cdr3_nt: TGTGCCAGCTCTGCCCGGCCAAACCCGGGGAAACTGTTTTTT
cdr3_aa: CASSARPNPGKLFF
j_call: TRBJ1-4
clone_size: NA
d_call: NA
v_call: TRBV6-4

cdr3_nt: TGCAGCGTTGAAGAGGAAGGCAGAGGATTACTAGCCAAAAACATTCAGTACTTC
cdr3_aa: CSVEEEGRGLLAKNIQYF
j_call: TRBJ2-4
clone_size: NA
d_call: NA
v_call: TRBV29-1

cdr3_nt: TGCGCCAGCAGATCCACTGGGGAGGCCAATCAGCCCCAGCATTTT
cdr3_aa: CASRSTGEANQPQHF
j_call: TRBJ1-5
clone_size: NA
d_call: NA
v_call: TRBV5-1

cdr3_nt: TGTGCCAGCAGTGAAGCGGCGGACTATCAGCCCCAGCATTTT
cdr3_aa: CASSEAADYQPQHF
j_call: TRBJ1-5
clone_size: NA
d_call: NA
v_call: TRBV2

cdr3_nt: TGTGCCAGCAGCCGGGGACTGACCTCTGGGGCCAACGTCCTGACTTTC
cdr3_aa: CASSRGLTSGANVLTF
j_call: TRBJ2-6
clone_size: NA
d_call: NA
v_call: TRBV14

cdr3_nt: TGTGCCAGCACCAAGCGGGGGGGCGGCAATGAGCAGTTCTTC
cdr3_aa: CASTKRGGGNEQFF
j_call: TRBJ2-1
clone_size: medium-sized
d_call: TRBD2
v_call: TRBV11-1

cdr3_nt: TGCGCCAGCACTTCTAGCGGGGGACTCACCGGGGAGCTGTTTTTT
cdr3_aa: CASTSSGGLTGELFF
j_call: TRBJ2-2
clone_size: few
d_call: TRBD2
v_call: TRBV10-2

cdr3_nt: TGCGCCAGCAGTAGCTCCAGGGGAGGAGAGACCCAGTACTTC
cdr3_aa: CASSSSRGGETQYF
j_call: TRBJ2-5
clone_size: NA
d_call: NA
v_call: TRBV10-2

cdr3_nt: TGCGCCAGCAGCCCCTTATTGGCTAATGAAAAACTGTTTTTT
cdr3_aa: CASSPLLANEKLFF
j_call: TRBJ1-4
clone_size: NA
d_call: NA
v_call: TRBV4-1

cdr3_nt: TGTGCCAGCGGGGAGAATCAGCCCCAGCATTTT
cdr3_aa: CASGENQPQHF
j_call: TRBJ1-5
clone_size: NA
d_call: NA
v_call: TRBV9

cdr3_nt: TGTGCCAGCAGCTTAGGGGACGGGGAGGGTCAGCCCCAGCATTTT
cdr3_aa: CASSLGDGEGQPQHF
j_call: TRBJ1-5
clone_size: NA
d_call: NA
v_call: TRBV7-9

cdr3_nt: TGTGCCAGCAGTTTATCCGACAGGGTTGAGACCCAGTACTTC
cdr3_aa: CASSLSDRVETQYF
j_call: TRBJ2-5
clone_size: NA
d_call: TRBD1
v_call: TRBV28

cdr3_nt: TGTGCCTGGAGTGTACGGGCAGGAACCTTGGGGCAGTATTTT
cdr3_aa: CAWSVRAGTLGQYF
j_call: TRBJ2-3
clone_size: NA
d_call: NA
v_call: TRBV30

cdr3_nt: TGTGCCAGCAGTAGCCTAGGGACAGGGGTCAACCAGCCCCAGCATTTT
cdr3_aa: CASSSLGTGVNQPQHF
j_call: TRBJ1-5
clone_size: NA
d_call: TRBD1
v_call: TRBV10-3

cdr3_nt: TGCGCCAGCAGCTTGGAGCAGCTCACAGATACGCAGTATTTT
cdr3_aa: CASSLEQLTDTQYF
j_call: TRBJ2-3
clone_size: NA
d_call: NA
v_call: TRBV5-1

cdr3_nt: TGTGCCAGTAGTACACAGGGGAACACTGAAGCTTTCTTT
cdr3_aa: CASSTQGNTEAFF
j_call: TRBJ1-1
clone_size: NA
d_call: NA
v_call: TRBV19

cdr3_nt: TGTGCCAGCAGTGACTCCAACGATGGGTACAAGGACGGCTCTGATTATAGCAATCAGCCCCAGCATTTT
cdr3_aa: CASSDSNDGYKDGSDYSNQPQHF
j_call: TRBJ1-5
clone_size: NA
d_call: NA
v_call: TRBV6-4

cdr3_nt: TGTGCCTGGAGTGCCCGGATCGCTTACGAGCAGTACTTC
cdr3_aa: CAWSARIAYEQYF
j_call: TRBJ2-7
clone_size: NA
d_call: NA
v_call: TRBV30

cdr3_nt: TGTGCCAGCAGTTACGGATCCTACACCGGGGAGCTGTTTTTT
cdr3_aa: CASSYGSYTGELFF
j_call: TRBJ2-2
clone_size: NA
d_call: NA
v_call: TRBV6-5

cdr3_nt: TGTGCCAGCAGTTACACAACAGGTGACAATTCACCCCTCCACTTT
cdr3_aa: CASSYTTGDNSPLHF
j_call: TRBJ1-6
clone_size: few
d_call: NA
v_call: TRBV6-5

cdr3_nt: TGTGCCAGTAGCGTAGGACAGGGGTTACCTGAAGCTTTCTTT
cdr3_aa: CASSVGQGLPEAFF
j_call: TRBJ1-1
clone_size: NA
d_call: TRBD1
v_call: TRBV19

cdr3_nt: TGTGCCAGCACCCGGGGCAGCAGCACAGATACGCAGTATTTT
cdr3_aa: CASTRGSSTDTQYF
j_call: TRBJ2-3
clone_size: NA
d_call: NA
v_call: TRBV6-6

cdr3_nt: TGTGCCAGCAGCTTAGGCAGGGGCTATGGCTACACCTTC
cdr3_aa: CASSLGRGYGYTF
j_call: TRBJ1-2
clone_size: once
d_call: NA
v_call: TRBV11-3

cdr3_nt: TGTGCCAGCAGTGAAGCGTGGCAGGCGGGGGCCAACGTCCTGACTTTC
cdr3_aa: CASSEAWQAGANVLTF
j_call: TRBJ2-6
clone_size: few
d_call: NA
v_call: TRBV2

cdr3_nt: TGTGCCAGTAGCCTCCCAATGTGGGGGGGCGCGAATTCACCCCTCCACTTT
cdr3_aa: CASSLPMWGGANSPLHF
j_call: TRBJ1-6
clone_size: NA
d_call: NA
v_call: TRBV19

cdr3_nt: TGTGCCAGCAGCTTAAAAGACAGGGTCCACGAGCAGTACTTC
cdr3_aa: CASSLKDRVHEQYF
j_call: TRBJ2-7
clone_size: NA
d_call: TRBD1
v_call: TRBV5-5

cdr3_nt: TGTGCCAGCAGTTACTCGAAGTGGGGGGCGATCTATGGCTACACCTTC
cdr3_aa: CASSYSKWGAIYGYTF
j_call: TRBJ1-2
clone_size: NA
d_call: NA
v_call: TRBV6-5

cdr3_nt: TGCGCCAGCAGTCAAGTGCATGCTGGAAACACCATATATTTT
cdr3_aa: CASSQVHAGNTIYF
j_call: TRBJ1-3
clone_size: few
d_call: NA
v_call: TRBV23-1

cdr3_nt: TGTGCCAGCAGCCTCTCGGTTAATACCCCACGGCTGTATTTT
cdr3_aa: CASSLSVNTPRLYF
j_call: TRBJ2-3
clone_size: NA
d_call: NA
v_call: TRBV7-8

cdr3_nt: TGTGCCTGGAGTTCGACGGGGGGCGCGGCGGATACGCAGTATTTT
cdr3_aa: CAWSSTGGAADTQYF
j_call: TRBJ2-3
clone_size: NA
d_call: NA
v_call: TRBV30

cdr3_nt: TGCGCCAGCAGCCGCACAGGGGACTACGAGCAGTACTTC
cdr3_aa: CASSRTGDYEQYF
j_call: TRBJ2-7
clone_size: NA
d_call: TRBD1
v_call: TRBV4-1

cdr3_nt: TGTGCCAGCAGCCCCTCCGAGCGGACTAGCGGGGGGGTACAGACCCAGTACTTC
cdr3_aa: CASSPSERTSGGVQTQYF
j_call: TRBJ2-5
clone_size: NA
d_call: TRBD2
v_call: TRBV7-2

cdr3_nt: TGTGCCAGCAGCCCTAGGACGAGGGACGAGCAGTACTTC
cdr3_aa: CASSPRTRDEQYF
j_call: TRBJ2-7
clone_size: NA
d_call: NA
v_call: TRBV7-8

cdr3_nt: TGTGCCAGCAGTTACGGGGTCAATCAGCCCCAGCATTTT
cdr3_aa: CASSYGVNQPQHF
j_call: TRBJ1-5
clone_size: NA
d_call: NA
v_call: TRBV6-5

cdr3_nt: TGTGCCAGCAGTGAATTGTTGTCAGCGGGGGGGCTTGGTTGGACAGATACGCAGTATTTT
cdr3_aa: CASSELLSAGGLGWTDTQYF
j_call: TRBJ2-3
clone_size: NA
d_call: TRBD2
v_call: TRBV2

cdr3_nt: TGTGCCAGCAGCTTACGGACTAGCGGGGGGGCCACAGATACGCAGTATTTT
cdr3_aa: CASSLRTSGGATDTQYF
j_call: TRBJ2-3
clone_size: NA
d_call: TRBD2
v_call: TRBV7-8

cdr3_nt: TGTGCCAGCAGTCCGGACAGGGCGGGTCAGCCCCAGCATTTT
cdr3_aa: CASSPDRAGQPQHF
j_call: TRBJ1-5
clone_size: NA
d_call: TRBD1
v_call: TRBV6-5

cdr3_nt: TGTGCCAGCAGCTTAGCGGGGAACAAAGAGACCCAGTACTTC
cdr3_aa: CASSLAGNKETQYF
j_call: TRBJ2-5
clone_size: few
d_call: TRBD2
v_call: TRBV5-4

cdr3_nt: TGTGCCACAGGGTTGAGCGAAAAACTGTTTTTT
cdr3_aa: CATGLSEKLFF
j_call: TRBJ1-4
clone_size: NA
d_call: NA
v_call: TRBV25-1

cdr3_nt: TGTGCCAGCAGCCTAGCCCTAGAGACCCAGTACTTC
cdr3_aa: CASSLALETQYF
j_call: TRBJ2-5
clone_size: NA
d_call: NA
v_call: TRBV7-9

cdr3_nt: TGTGCCAGCAGCCGGACAGGGCTAGATGGCTACACCTTC
cdr3_aa: CASSRTGLDGYTF
j_call: TRBJ1-2
clone_size: once
d_call: TRBD1
v_call: TRBV5-5

cdr3_nt: TGTGCCAGCAGTTATTTCGGACAGGGGAAGGGATCACCCCTCCACTTT
cdr3_aa: CASSYFGQGKGSPLHF
j_call: TRBJ1-6
clone_size: NA
d_call: TRBD1
v_call: TRBV6-5

cdr3_nt: TGTGCCAGCAGTGCACCACCGGGACAGGAGTCCTACGAGCAGTACTTC
cdr3_aa: CASSAPPGQESYEQYF
j_call: TRBJ2-7
clone_size: NA
d_call: TRBD1
v_call: TRBV6-1

cdr3_nt: TGTGCCACCAGCAGAGATTTATCCCCGCCGGAAAAACTGTTTTTT
cdr3_aa: CATSRDLSPPEKLFF
j_call: TRBJ1-4
clone_size: once
d_call: NA
v_call: TRBV15

cdr3_nt: TGTGCCAGCCGGGAGAGGGGGCGAGCCAATGAGCAGTTCTTC
cdr3_aa: CASRERGRANEQFF
j_call: TRBJ2-1
clone_size: NA
d_call: NA
v_call: TRBV19